This record looks at one T cell receptor beta chain sequence and its context. Its antigen is undetermined. V lost 2 bases and J lost 7, with 14 bases in between. The germline V gene has CDR1 MNHEY and CDR2 SVGAGI. The CDR3 is 15 residues long. This sample was included in a study of OX40 agonist ivuxolimab in advanced cancers. For the study at large: Patients received intravenous ivuxolimab every 2 weeks at 0.01 to 10 mg/kg.

Some clones are missing from TCRdb's copy, which holds only in-frame ones; the method was immunoSEQ multiplex PCR. The table shows tens of thousands of clones, with 82% occurring only once. Exclusion applied to patients with autoimmune disease history or systemic immunosuppression. Study conclusions and caveats: The CD4+ and CD8+ T cells in the blood had expanded clonally by week 6 at 0.1 to 3.0 mg/kg.

The source is an adult with an advanced solid tumor such as melanoma, head and neck, liver or kidney cancer. The chain combines TRBV6-5 with TRBJ1-4, with D possibly TRBD1 on 5 matching bases. The material sequenced was CD4+ or CD8+ T cells sorted from blood, taken in a trial of the OX40 agonist ivuxolimab. CDR3 residues: CASSYGLIGAEKLFF. CDR3 in DNA: TGTGCCAGCAGTTACGGCCTAATAGGGGCTGAAAAACTGTTTTTT.